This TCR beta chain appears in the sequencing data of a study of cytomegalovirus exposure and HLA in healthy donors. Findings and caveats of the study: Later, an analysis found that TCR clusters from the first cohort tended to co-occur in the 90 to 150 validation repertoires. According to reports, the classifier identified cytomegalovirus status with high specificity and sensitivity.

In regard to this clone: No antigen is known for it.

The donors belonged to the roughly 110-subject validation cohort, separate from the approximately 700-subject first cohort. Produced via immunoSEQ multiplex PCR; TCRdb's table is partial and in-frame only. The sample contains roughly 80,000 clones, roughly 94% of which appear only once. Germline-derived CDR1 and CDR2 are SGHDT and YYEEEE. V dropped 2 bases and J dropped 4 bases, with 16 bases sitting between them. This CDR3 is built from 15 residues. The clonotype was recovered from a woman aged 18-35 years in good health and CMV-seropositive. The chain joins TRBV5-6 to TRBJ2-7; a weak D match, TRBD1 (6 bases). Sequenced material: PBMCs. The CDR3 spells CASSFGSGASYEQYF. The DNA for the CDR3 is TGTGCCAGCAGCTTCGGGTCAGGGGCCTCATACGAGCAGTACTTC. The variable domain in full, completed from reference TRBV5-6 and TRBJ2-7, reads DAGVTQSPTHLIKTRGQQVTLRCSPKSGHDTVSWYQQALGQGPQFIFQYYEEEERQRGNFPDRFSGHQFPNYSSELNVNALLLGDSALYLCASSFGSGASYEQYFGPGTRLTVT.